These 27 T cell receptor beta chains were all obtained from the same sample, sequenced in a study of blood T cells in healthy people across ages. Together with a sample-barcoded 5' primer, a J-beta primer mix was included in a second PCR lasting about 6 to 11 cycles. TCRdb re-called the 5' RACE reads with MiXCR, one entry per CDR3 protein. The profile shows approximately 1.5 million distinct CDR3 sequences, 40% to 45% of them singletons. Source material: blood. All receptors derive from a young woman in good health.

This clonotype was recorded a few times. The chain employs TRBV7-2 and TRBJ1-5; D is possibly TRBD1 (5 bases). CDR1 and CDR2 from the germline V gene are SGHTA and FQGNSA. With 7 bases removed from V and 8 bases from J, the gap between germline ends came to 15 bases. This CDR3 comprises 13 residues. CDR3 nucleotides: TGTGCCAGCATCCTCACGGGAGGGGAGCCCCAGCATTTT. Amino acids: CASILTGGEPQHF.

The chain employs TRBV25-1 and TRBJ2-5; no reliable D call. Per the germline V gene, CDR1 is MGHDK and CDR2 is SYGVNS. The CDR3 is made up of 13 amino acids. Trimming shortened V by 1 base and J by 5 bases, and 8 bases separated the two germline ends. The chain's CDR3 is CASSEWAAETQYF. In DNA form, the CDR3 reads TGTGCCAGCAGTGAATGGGCGGCGGAGACCCAGTACTTC.

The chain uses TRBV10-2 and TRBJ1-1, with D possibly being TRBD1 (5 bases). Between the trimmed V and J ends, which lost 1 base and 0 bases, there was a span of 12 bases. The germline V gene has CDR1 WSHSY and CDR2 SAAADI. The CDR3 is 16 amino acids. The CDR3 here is CASSEWVNRLNTEAFF. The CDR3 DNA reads TGCGCCAGCAGTGAGTGGGTGAACAGGTTGAACACTGAAGCTTTCTTT.

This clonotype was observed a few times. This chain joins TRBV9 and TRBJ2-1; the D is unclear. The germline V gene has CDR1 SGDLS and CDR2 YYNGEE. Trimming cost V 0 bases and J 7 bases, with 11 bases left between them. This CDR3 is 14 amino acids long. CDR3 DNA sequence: TGTGCCAGCAGCGTAGCGGTTAGTAGGAATGAGCAGTTCTTC. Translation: CASSVAVSRNEQFF.

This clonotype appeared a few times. The CDR3 reads CASRSGTNSYNEQFF. The CDR3 DNA follows: TGTGCCAGCAGGTCCGGGACTAACTCCTACAATGAGCAGTTCTTC. The rearrangement links TRBV12-3 or TRBV12-4 to TRBJ2-1; 7 nucleotides line up with TRBD2. The CDR3 has 15 residues. V lost 6 bases and J lost 0; bases outside the gene matches: 5.

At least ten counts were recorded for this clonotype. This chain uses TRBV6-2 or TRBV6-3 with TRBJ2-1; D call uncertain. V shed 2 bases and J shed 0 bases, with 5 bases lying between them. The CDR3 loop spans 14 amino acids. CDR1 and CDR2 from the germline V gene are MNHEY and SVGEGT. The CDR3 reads CASSYASSYNEQFF. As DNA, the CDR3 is TGTGCCAGCAGTTACGCGAGCTCCTACAATGAGCAGTTCTTC.

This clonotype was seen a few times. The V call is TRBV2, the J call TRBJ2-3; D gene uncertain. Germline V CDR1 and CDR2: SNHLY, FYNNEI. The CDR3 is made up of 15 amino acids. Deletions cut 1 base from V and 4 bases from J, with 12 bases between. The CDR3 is CASSEGFQLPDTQYF. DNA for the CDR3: TGTGCCAGCAGTGAAGGTTTTCAACTTCCAGATACGCAGTATTTT.

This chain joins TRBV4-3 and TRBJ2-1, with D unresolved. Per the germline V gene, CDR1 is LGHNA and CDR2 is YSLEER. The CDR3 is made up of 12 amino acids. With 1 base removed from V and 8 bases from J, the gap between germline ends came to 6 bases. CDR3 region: CASSQVEYEQFF. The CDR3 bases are TGCGCCAGCAGCCAAGTGGAGTATGAGCAGTTCTTC.

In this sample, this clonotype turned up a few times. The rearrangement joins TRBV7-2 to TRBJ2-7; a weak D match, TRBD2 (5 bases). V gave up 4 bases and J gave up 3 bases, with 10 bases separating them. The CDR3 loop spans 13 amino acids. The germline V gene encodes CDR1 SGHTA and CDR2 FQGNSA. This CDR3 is CASSSGGHYEQYF. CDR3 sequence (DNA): TGTGCCAGCAGCTCAGGCGGGCACTACGAGCAGTACTTC.

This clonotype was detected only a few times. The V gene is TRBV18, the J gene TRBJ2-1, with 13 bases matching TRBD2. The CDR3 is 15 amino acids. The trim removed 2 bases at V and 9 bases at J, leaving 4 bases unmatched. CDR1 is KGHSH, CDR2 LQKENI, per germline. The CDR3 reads CASSPGLAGVSEQFF. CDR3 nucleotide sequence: TGTGCCAGCTCACCAGGACTAGCGGGAGTGAGTGAGCAGTTCTTC.

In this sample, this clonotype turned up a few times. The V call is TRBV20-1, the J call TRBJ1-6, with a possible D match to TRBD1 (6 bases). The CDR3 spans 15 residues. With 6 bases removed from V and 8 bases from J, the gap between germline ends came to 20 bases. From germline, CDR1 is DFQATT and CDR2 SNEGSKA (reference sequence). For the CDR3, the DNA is TGCAGTGCAACTACCACAGGGAACTACGATTCACCCCTCCACTTT. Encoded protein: CSATTTGNYDSPLHF.

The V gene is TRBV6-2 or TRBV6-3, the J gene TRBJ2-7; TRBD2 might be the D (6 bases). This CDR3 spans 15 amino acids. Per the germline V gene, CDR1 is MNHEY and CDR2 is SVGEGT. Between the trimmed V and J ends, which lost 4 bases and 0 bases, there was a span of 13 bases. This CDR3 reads CASSFGRDFSYEQYF. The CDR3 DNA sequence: TGTGCCAGCAGTTTCGGAAGGGACTTCTCCTACGAGCAGTACTTC.

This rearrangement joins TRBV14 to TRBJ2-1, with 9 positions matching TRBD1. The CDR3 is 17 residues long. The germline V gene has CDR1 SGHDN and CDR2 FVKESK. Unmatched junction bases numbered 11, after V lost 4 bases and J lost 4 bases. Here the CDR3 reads CASSLEQGADLYNEQFF. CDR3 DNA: TGTGCCAGCAGCCTCGAACAGGGGGCGGACTTATACAATGAGCAGTTCTTC.

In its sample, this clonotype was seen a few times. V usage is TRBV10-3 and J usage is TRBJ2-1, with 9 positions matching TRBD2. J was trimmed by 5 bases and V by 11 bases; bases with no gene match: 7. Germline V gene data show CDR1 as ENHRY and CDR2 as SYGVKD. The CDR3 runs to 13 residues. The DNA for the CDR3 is TGTGCCTCCGCGGGGGGGCCCGACAATGAGCAGTTCTTC. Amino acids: CASAGGPDNEQFF.

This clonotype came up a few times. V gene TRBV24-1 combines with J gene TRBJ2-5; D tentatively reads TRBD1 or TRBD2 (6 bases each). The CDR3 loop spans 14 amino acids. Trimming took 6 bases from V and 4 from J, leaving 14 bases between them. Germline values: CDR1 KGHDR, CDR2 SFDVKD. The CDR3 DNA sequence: TGTGCCACCAGTCTCGAGGGGGGTGCAGAGACCCAGTACTTC. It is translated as CATSLEGGAETQYF.

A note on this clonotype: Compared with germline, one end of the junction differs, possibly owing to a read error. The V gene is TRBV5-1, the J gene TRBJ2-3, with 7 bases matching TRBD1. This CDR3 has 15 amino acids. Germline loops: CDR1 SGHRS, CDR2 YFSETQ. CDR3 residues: CSSSRQGSSTDTQYF. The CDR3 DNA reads TGCTCCAGCAGCAGACAGGGCTCCAGCACAGATACGCAGTATTTT.

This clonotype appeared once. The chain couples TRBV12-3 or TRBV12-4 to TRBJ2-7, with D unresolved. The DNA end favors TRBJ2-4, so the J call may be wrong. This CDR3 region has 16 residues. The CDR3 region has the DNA TGTGCCAGCAGTCTGAGACTTATTTCGGCCAAAAACATTCAGTACTTC. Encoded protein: CASSLRLISAKNIQYF.

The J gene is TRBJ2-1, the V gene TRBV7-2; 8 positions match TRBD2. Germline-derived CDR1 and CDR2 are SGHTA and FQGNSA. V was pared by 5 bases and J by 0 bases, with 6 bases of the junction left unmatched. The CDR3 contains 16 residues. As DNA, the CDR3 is TGTGCCAGCAGCCCCGAGCGGGGGCTCTCCTACAATGAGCAGTTCTTC. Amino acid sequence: CASSPERGLSYNEQFF.

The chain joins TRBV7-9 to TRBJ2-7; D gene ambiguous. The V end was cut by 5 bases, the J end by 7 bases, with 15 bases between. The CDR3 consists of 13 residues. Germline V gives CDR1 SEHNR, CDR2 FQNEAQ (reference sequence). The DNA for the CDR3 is TGTGCCAGCAGCCGGGCAGGAATCAATGAGCAGTACTTC. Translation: CASSRAGINEQYF.

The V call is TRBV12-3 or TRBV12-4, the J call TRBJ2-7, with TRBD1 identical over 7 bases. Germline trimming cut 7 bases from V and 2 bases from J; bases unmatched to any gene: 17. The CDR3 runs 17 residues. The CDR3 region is CASTPTSGGVGAYEQYF. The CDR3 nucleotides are TGTGCCAGCACTCCGACCTCAGGGGGAGTAGGCGCCTACGAGCAGTACTTC.

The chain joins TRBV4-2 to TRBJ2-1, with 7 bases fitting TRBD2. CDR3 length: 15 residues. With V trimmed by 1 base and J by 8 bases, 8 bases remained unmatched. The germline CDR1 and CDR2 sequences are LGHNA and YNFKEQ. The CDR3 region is CASSQGVTSKDEQFF. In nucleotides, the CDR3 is TGTGCCAGCAGCCAAGGTGTGACTAGCAAGGATGAGCAGTTCTTC.

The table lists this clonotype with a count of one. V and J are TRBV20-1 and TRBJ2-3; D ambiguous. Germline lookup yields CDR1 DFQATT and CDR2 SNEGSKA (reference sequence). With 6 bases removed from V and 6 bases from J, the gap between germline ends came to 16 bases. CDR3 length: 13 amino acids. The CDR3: CSASISGADTQYF. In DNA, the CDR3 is TGCAGTGCAAGTATATCCGGAGCCGATACGCAGTATTTT.

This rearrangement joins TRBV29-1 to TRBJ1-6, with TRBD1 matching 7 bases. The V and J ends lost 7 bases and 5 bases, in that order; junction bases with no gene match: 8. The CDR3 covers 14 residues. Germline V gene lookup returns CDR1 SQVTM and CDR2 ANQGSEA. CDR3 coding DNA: TGCAGCGCCCTGACAGGGAATGATAATTCACCCCTCCACTTT. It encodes CSALTGNDNSPLHF. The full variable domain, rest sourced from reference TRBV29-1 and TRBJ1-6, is SAVISQKPSRDICQRGTSLTIQCQVDSQVTMMFWYRQQPGQSLTLIATANQGSEATYESGFVIDKFPISRPNLTFSTLTVSNMSPEDSSIYLCSALTGNDNSPLHFGNGTRLTVT.

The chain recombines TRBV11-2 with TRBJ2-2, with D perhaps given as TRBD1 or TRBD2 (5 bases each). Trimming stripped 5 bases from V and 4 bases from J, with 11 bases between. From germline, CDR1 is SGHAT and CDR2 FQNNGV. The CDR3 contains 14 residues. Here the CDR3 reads CASSVGTGTGELFF. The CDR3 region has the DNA TGTGCCAGCAGCGTAGGGACGGGCACCGGGGAGCTGTTTTTT.

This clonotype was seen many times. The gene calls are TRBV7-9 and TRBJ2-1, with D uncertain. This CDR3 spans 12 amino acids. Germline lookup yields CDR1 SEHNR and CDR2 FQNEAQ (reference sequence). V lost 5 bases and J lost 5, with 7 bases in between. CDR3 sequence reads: CASSPANNEQFF. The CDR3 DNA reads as TGTGCCAGCAGCCCCGCGAACAATGAGCAGTTCTTC.

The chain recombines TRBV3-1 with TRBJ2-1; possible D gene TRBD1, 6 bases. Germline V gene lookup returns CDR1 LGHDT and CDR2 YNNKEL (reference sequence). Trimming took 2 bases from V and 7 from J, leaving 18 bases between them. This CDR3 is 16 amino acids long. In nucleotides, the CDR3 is TGTGCCAGCAGCCAACCGACATTGGGGGCGAGGAATGAGCAGTTCTTC. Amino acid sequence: CASSQPTLGARNEQFF.

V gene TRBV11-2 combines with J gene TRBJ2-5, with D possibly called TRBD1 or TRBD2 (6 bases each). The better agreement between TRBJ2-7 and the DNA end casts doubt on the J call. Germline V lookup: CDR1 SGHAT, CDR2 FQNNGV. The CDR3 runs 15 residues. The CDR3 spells CASTPWRDNEYEQYF. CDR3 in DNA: TGTGCCAGCACCCCCTGGAGGGACAACGAGTACGAGCAGTACTTC.